Below are 22 T cell receptor beta chains sequenced from a single sample in a study of shared clonotypes between healthy human individuals. Sequencing was performed with immunoSEQ multiplex PCR; in TCRdb, only in-frame clones are kept and a portion is missing. The profile shows about 490,000 clones, approximately 79% of them singletons. The sample comprised PBMCs. All receptors derive from a woman aged 40 to 50 in good health. Some clones in this sample may be carry-over from other donors' samples.

This clone has more than one count but fewer than ten. The J gene is TRBJ2-7, the V gene TRBV7-2; 9 nucleotides line up with TRBD1. J lost 7 bases, V lost 0 bases, and 4 bases had no gene match. From germline, CDR1 is SGHTA and CDR2 FQGNSA. The CDR3 loop spans 14 amino acids. The CDR3, as DNA: TGTGCCAGCAGCTTAGCACAGGGGGCTCGTGAGCAGTACTTC. Its protein product is CASSLAQGAREQYF.

This clone was seen ten or more times. The chain has TRBV14 and TRBJ2-1, with 8 bases matching TRBD1. J lost 8 bases, V lost 1 base, and 7 bases had no gene match. Germline V gene data show CDR1 as SGHDN and CDR2 as FVKESK. This CDR3 is built from 15 residues. The CDR3 DNA is TGTGCCAGCAGCCAAGGGACAGGGCGAGTGGATGAGCAGTTCTTC. It translates to CASSQGTGRVDEQFF.

This sequence joins TRBV29-1 and TRBJ1-5, with 8 bases aligning to TRBD1. The germline V gene encodes CDR1 SQVTM and CDR2 ANQGSEA. Trimming at V came to 7 bases and at J to 6 bases, leaving 8 bases not matched to a gene. The CDR3 contains 13 residues. This chain's CDR3 is CSASGGSGQPQHF. CDR3 sequence (DNA): TGCAGCGCCTCAGGGGGCTCGGGTCAGCCCCAGCATTTT. The full variable domain, in which reference TRBV29-1 and TRBJ1-5 provide the parts outside the CDR3, is SAVISQKPSRDICQRGTSLTIQCQVDSQVTMMFWYRQQPGQSLTLIATANQGSEATYESGFVIDKFPISRPNLTFSTLTVSNMSPEDSSIYLCSASGGSGQPQHFGDGTRLSIL.

V gene TRBV6-6 combines with J gene TRBJ1-1; unclear D gene. CDR1 MNHNY and CDR2 SVGAGI come from the germline V gene (reference sequence). CDR3 length: 13 residues. With 2 bases removed from V and 4 bases from J, the gap between germline ends came to 8 bases. The CDR3 sequence: CASSYRESTEAFF. The CDR3 bases are TGTGCCAGCAGTTACCGGGAGAGCACTGAAGCTTTCTTT.

Only one count was recorded for this clone. This sequence joins TRBV19 and TRBJ2-7, with TRBD1 matching over 8 bases. Germline loops: CDR1 LNHDA, CDR2 SQIVND (reference sequence). V was pared by 9 bases and J by 1 base, with 8 bases of the junction left unmatched. The CDR3 runs to 14 residues. CDR3 loop: CASRTQGASYEQYF. DNA of the CDR3: TGTGCCAGCAGAACTCAGGGGGCATCCTACGAGCAGTACTTC.

The J gene is TRBJ2-1, the V gene TRBV28; no reliable D call. From germline, CDR1 is MDHEN and CDR2 SYDVKM. This CDR3 spans 14 amino acids. Trimming cost V 1 base and J 8 bases, with 12 bases left between them. CDR3 nucleotides: TGTGCCAGCAGTTTATCCGGAATCTTCCATGAGCAGTTCTTC. Protein product: CASSLSGIFHEQFF.

This chain links TRBV10-1 with TRBJ2-7; 8 nucleotides align to TRBD2. Per germline, CDR1 WNHNN and CDR2 SYGVQD (reference sequence). This CDR3 is 16 amino acids long. Losses at the gene ends were 4 bases for V and 0 bases for J; bases not matched to a gene: 8. Here the CDR3 reads CASSAPGLGSSYEQYF. CDR3 coding DNA: TGCGCCAGCAGTGCGCCGGGACTAGGGAGCTCCTACGAGCAGTACTTC.

J is TRBJ1-2 and V is TRBV28; 7 bases are a match to TRBD1. This CDR3 spans 15 amino acids. V shed 2 bases, J shed 7 bases, and the junction held 10 bases outside the gene matches. Per germline, CDR1 MDHEN and CDR2 SYDVKM. The CDR3 here is CASSLDRQGLSGYTF. The CDR3 DNA is TGTGCCAGCAGTTTAGACCGACAGGGCCTATCTGGCTACACCTTC.

The rearrangement joins TRBV11-2 to TRBJ2-7; possibly TRBD1 for D (5 bases). Per germline, CDR1 SGHAT and CDR2 FQNNGV. V was cut by 5 bases and J by 7 bases, with 12 bases left in between. The CDR3 totals 12 residues. The CDR3 nucleotides are TGTGCCAGCAGCCCCTCCCCAGGGGAGCAGTACTTC. Its protein product is CASSPSPGEQYF.

CDR3 coding DNA: TGTGCCAGCAGCTTAGGAGGGAAAGGCTCTGGAAACACCATATATTTT. Translation gives CASSLGGKGSGNTIYF. This chain links TRBV7-3 with TRBJ1-3; D uncertain. Germline CDR1 reads SGHTA; CDR2 reads FQGTGA. Trimming took 2 bases from V and 0 from J, leaving 11 bases between them. CDR3 size: 16 residues.

The CDR3 sequence is CASSFLGHYDSYNEQFF. The CDR3 nucleotides read TGTGCCAGCAGTTTCCTCGGACACTACGACTCCTACAATGAGCAGTTCTTC. V usage is TRBV28 and J usage is TRBJ2-1; possible D gene TRBD1, 5 bases. The CDR3 totals 17 residues. V lost 3 bases and J lost 0, with 15 bases in between. CDR1 is MDHEN and CDR2 is SYDVKM in the germline V gene.

This clone showed up just a few times. The gene calls are TRBV18 and TRBJ2-2; 7 bases fit TRBD1. The CDR3 totals 15 residues. Losses at the gene ends were 1 base for V and 1 base for J; bases not matched to a gene: 0. Germline lookup yields CDR1 KGHSH and CDR2 LQKENI. The CDR3 DNA is TGTGCCAGCTCACCACGACAGGGGAACACCGGGGAGCTGTTTTTT. Translation gives CASSPRQGNTGELFF.

This sequence joins TRBV28 and TRBJ2-7, with D unresolved. V lost 10 bases and J lost 4, with 11 bases in between. Germline CDR1 and CDR2: MDHEN and SYDVKM. The CDR3 has 11 amino acids. CDR3 sequence: CATQTGYEQYF. DNA for the CDR3: TGTGCCACCCAGACCGGGTACGAGCAGTACTTC.

This chain joins TRBV7-9 and TRBJ2-7; TRBD2 matches at 10 bases. The CDR3 covers 18 residues. Germline CDR1 reads SEHNR; CDR2 reads FQNEAQ (reference sequence). Trimming at V came to 2 bases and at J to 6 bases, leaving 16 bases not matched to a gene. The CDR3 DNA is TGTGCCAGCAGCTTAAATCTTGGTTGGGCTAGCGGGAGTTCCGAGCAGTACTTC. It translates to CASSLNLGWASGSSEQYF.

In DNA, the CDR3 is TGTGCCAGCAGCTCCGGCTTGGGCGGCTCAGATACGCAGTATTTT. Its protein is CASSSGLGGSDTQYF. This chain uses TRBV7-3 with TRBJ2-3; no firm D call. CDR1 SGHTA and CDR2 FQGTGA come from the germline V gene. V was clipped by 4 bases and J by 4 bases, with 15 bases between them. This CDR3 has 15 amino acids.

The chain employs TRBV5-1 and TRBJ1-5; 9 positions agree with TRBD1. Germline CDR1 and CDR2: SGHRS and YFSETQ. The V gene end was trimmed by 4 bases and the J gene end by 4 bases; junction bases not matched to a gene: 6. The CDR3 is 15 amino acids. CDR3 nucleotides: TGCGCCAGCAGCCCCGGGACAGGGAGGAATCAGCCCCAGCATTTT. As protein: CASSPGTGRNQPQHF.

Comments on this clone: This CDR3 is also generated by other DNA sequences in the sample. The chain employs TRBV18 and TRBJ2-3; 8 bases are shared with TRBD1. This CDR3 contains 13 residues. The V gene end was trimmed by 3 bases and the J gene end by 4 bases; junction bases not matched to a gene: 0. Germline V gene sequence: CDR1 KGHSH, CDR2 LQKENI. The CDR3 here is CASSPDRADTQYF. The CDR3 nucleotides read TGTGCCAGCTCACCGGACAGGGCAGATACGCAGTATTTT.

On this clone: One end of the junction does not line up with germline, which may come from a read error. The chain carries TRBV5-6 and TRBJ2-5; 11 positions agree with TRBD2. The CDR3 runs 16 residues. Germline assignment: CDR1 SGHDT and CDR2 YYEEEE. The DNA of the CDR3 is TGTGCCAACAGCTCAAAGACTAGCGGGATCCAAGAGACCCAGTACTTC. Translating gives CANSSKTSGIQETQYF.

V and J are TRBV7-3 and TRBJ1-2; the D gene is possibly TRBD1 (5 bases). The length of the CDR3 is 13 residues. V was shortened by 8 bases and J by 3 bases, with 13 bases between the two germline ends. The germline V gene has CDR1 SGHTA and CDR2 FQGTGA. The chain's CDR3 is CASSPGGDYGYTF. CDR3 nucleotide sequence: TGTGCCAGCTCGCCCGGGGGGGACTATGGCTACACCTTC.

This clone has just a few counts. The chain combines TRBV4-1 with TRBJ2-2, with TRBD2 matching over 8 bases. The CDR3 spans 16 residues. Germline CDR1 MGHRA, CDR2 YSYEKL. V shed 4 bases and J 3 bases; nucleotides not matched to a gene: 7. DNA of the CDR3: TGCGCCAGCAGCCGAGACGGGGGGGGCTACACCGGGGAGCTGTTTTTT. Translated: CASSRDGGGYTGELFF.

This sequence joins TRBV14 and TRBJ1-6; D is undetermined. The ends were cut back, 2 bases at V and 10 bases at J, with 18 bases in the middle. Germline assignment: CDR1 SGHDN and CDR2 FVKESK. This CDR3 spans 16 amino acids. The CDR3 loop is CASSQSQPGFGSPLHF. The CDR3 DNA reads as TGTGCCAGCAGCCAAAGTCAGCCTGGTTTCGGGTCACCCCTCCACTTT. Complete variable domain (other parts from reference TRBV14 and TRBJ1-6): EAGVTQFPSHSVIEKGQTVTLRCDPISGHDNLYWYRRVMGKEIKFLLHFVKESKQDESGMPNNRFLAERTGGTYSTLKVQPAELEDSGVYFCASSQSQPGFGSPLHFGNGTRLTVT.

The rearrangement uses TRBV7-3 and TRBJ2-3; D uncertain. Looked up from germline, CDR1 is SGHTA and CDR2 is FQGTGA. Deletions cut 5 bases from V and 4 bases from J, with 13 bases between. This CDR3 is built from 14 residues. CDR3 amino acids: CASSPGWGSDTQYF. Here the CDR3 DNA reads TGTGCCAGCAGCCCCGGATGGGGTTCAGATACGCAGTATTTT.